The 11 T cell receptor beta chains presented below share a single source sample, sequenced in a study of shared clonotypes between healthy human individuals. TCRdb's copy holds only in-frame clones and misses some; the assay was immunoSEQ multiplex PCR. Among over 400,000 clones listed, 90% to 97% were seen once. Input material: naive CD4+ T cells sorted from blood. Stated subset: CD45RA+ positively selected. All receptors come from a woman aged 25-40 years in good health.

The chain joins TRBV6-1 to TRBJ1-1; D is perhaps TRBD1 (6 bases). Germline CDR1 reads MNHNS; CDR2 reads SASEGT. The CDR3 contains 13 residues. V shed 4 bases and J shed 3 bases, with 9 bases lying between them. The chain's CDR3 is CASSAGQHTEAFF. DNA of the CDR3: TGTGCCAGCAGTGCAGGACAGCACACTGAAGCTTTCTTT.

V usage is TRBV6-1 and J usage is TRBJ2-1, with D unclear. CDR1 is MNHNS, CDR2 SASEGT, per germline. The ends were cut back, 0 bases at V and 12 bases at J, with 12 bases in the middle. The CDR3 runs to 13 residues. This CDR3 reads CASSEAPLMGQFF. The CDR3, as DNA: TGTGCCAGCAGTGAAGCCCCGCTGATGGGGCAGTTCTTC.

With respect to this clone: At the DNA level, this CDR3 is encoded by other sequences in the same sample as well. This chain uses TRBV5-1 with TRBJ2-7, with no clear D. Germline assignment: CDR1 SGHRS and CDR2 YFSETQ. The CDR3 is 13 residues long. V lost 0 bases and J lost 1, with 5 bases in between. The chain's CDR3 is CASSLGASYEQYF. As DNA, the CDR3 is TGCGCCAGCAGCTTGGGGGCTTCCTACGAGCAGTACTTC.

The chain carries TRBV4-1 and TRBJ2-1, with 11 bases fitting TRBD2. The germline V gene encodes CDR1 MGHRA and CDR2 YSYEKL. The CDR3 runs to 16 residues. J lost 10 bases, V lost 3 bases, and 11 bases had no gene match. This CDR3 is CASSHTLLAGEGEQFF. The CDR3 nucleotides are TGCGCCAGCAGCCACACCTTACTAGCGGGAGAGGGAGAGCAGTTCTTC.

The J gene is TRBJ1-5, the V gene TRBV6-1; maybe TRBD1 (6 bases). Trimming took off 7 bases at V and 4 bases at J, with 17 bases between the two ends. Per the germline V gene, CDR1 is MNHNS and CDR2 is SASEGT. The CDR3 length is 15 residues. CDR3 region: CASTSSGQYNQPQHF. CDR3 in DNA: TGTGCCAGCACCTCGAGCGGACAGTATAATCAGCCCCAGCATTTT.

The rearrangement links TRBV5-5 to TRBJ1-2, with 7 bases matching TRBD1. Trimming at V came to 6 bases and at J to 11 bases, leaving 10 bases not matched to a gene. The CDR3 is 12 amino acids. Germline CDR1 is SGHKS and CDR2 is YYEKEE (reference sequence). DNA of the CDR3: TGTGCCAGCAACATCAACAGGGGTGGATACACCTTC. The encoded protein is CASNINRGGYTF. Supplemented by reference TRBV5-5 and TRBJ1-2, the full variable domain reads DAGVTQSPTHLIKTRGQQVTLRCSPISGHKSVSWYQQVLGQGPQFIFQYYEKEERGRGNFPDRFSARQFPNYSSELNVNALLLGDSALYLCASNINRGGYTFGSGTRLTVV.

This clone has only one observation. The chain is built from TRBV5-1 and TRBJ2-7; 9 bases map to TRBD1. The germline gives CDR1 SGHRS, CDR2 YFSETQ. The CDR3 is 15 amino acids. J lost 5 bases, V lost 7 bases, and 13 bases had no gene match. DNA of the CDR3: TGCGCCAGCTCCCCGGGACAGGGCTCCTTCCACGAGCAGTACTTC. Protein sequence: CASSPGQGSFHEQYF.

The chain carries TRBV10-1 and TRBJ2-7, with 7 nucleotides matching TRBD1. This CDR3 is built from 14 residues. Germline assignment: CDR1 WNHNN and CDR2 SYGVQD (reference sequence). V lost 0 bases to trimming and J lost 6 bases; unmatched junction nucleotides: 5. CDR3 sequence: CASSESKGAGEQYF. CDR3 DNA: TGCGCCAGCAGTGAGTCGAAGGGGGCGGGCGAGCAGTACTTC.

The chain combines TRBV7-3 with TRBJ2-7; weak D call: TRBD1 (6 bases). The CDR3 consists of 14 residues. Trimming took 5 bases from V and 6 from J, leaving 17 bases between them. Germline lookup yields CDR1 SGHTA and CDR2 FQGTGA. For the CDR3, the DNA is TGTGCCAGCAGCGCCTCCGGGACACCGGGCGAGCAGTACTTC. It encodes CASSASGTPGEQYF.

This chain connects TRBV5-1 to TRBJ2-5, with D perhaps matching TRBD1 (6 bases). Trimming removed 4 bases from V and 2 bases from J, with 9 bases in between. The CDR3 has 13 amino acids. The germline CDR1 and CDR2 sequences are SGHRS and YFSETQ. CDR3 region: CASSRTGQETQYF. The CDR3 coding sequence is TGCGCCAGCAGCCGTACAGGGCAAGAGACCCAGTACTTC.

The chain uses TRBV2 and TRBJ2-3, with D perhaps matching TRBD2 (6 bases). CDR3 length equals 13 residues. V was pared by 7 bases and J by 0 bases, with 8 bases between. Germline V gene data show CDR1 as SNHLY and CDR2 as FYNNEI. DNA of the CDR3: TGTGCCAGCACGGCGGGAAGCACAGATACGCAGTATTTT. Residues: CASTAGSTDTQYF.